This T cell receptor beta chain comes out of a study of cytomegalovirus exposure and HLA in healthy donors. On this clone itself: Its antigen is unidentified.

60 Vbeta and 13 Jbeta primers were used in PCR. Assay: immunoSEQ multiplex PCR; the TCRdb copy retains only in-frame clones and omits some. The sample carries about 200,000 clones, around 88% recorded once. Study-level results: TCR beta chain V- and J-gene trimming was linked, in a later analysis, to a missense variant in DCLRE1C. Rare sequences made up most TCRs, while some public TCRs were found in many donors.

Germline V gene data show CDR1 as MDHEN and CDR2 as SYDVKM. The CDR3 loop spans 15 amino acids. Trimming pared 2 bases from V and 2 bases from J, leaving 10 bases between. This chain uses TRBV28 with TRBJ1-5, with D possibly being TRBD1 (6 bases). Sequenced input: PBMCs. The origin of this receptor is a woman aged 25 to 39 in good health and CMV-seronegative. The DNA of the CDR3 is TGTGCCAGCAGTTTACAACAGGGAGGCAATCAGCCCCAGCATTTT. Protein: CASSLQQGGNQPQHF.